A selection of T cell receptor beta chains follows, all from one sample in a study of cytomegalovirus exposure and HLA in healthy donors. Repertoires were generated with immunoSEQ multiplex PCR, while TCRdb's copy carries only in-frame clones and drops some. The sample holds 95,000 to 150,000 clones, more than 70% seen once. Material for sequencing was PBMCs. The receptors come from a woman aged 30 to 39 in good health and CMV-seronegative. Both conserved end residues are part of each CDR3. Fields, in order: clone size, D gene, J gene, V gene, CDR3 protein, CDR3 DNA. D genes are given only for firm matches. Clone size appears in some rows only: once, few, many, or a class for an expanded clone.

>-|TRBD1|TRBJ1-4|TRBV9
CASSSQGAPNEKLFF
TGTGCCAGCAGCTCGCAGGGGGCCCCTAATGAAAAACTGTTTTTT
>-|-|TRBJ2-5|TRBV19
CASSIDGTKETQYF
TGTGCCAGTAGTATAGATGGGACAAAAGAGACCCAGTACTTC
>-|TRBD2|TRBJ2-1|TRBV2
CASSRGLGGGDNEQFF
TGTGCCAGCAGTAGGGGTCTTGGCGGGGGGGACAATGAGCAGTTCTTC
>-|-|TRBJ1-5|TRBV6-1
CASSEGGGGLGNQPQHF
TGTGCCAGCAGTGAAGGCGGAGGGGGACTAGGCAATCAGCCCCAGCATTTT
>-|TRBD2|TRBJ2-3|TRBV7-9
CASSKTSGESDTQYF
TGTGCCAGCAGCAAGACTAGCGGGGAATCAGATACGCAGTATTTT
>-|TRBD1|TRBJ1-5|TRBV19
CASKTGQGSNQPQHF
TGTGCCAGCAAAACGGGACAGGGGAGCAATCAGCCCCAGCATTTT
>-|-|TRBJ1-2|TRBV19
CASSPHDGSNYGYTF
TGTGCCAGTAGTCCTCACGACGGGTCTAACTATGGCTACACCTTC
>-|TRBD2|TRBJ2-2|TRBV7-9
CASSLPGLASGELFF
TGTGCCAGCAGCTTACCGGGACTAGCGTCCGGGGAGCTGTTTTTT
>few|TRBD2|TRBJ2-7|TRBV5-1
CASSFLAGTYEQYF
TGCGCCAGCAGCTTCCTAGCGGGGACATACGAGCAGTACTTC
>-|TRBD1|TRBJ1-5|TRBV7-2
CASSKEGRGLGQPQHF
TGTGCCAGCAGCAAAGAGGGCAGGGGGCTAGGTCAGCCCCAGCATTTT
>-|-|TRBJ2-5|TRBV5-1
CASSGNQETQYF
TGCGCCAGCTCGGGAAATCAAGAGACCCAGTACTTC
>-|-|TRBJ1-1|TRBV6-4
CASSGPRGNTEAFF
TGTGCCAGCAGTGGACCCAGGGGGAACACTGAAGCTTTCTTT
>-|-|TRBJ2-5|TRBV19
CASSSGEGRETQYF
TGTGCCAGTAGTAGTGGGGAAGGGAGAGAGACCCAGTACTTC
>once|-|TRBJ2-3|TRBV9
CASSAQPQRTSTDTQYF
TGTGCCAGCAGCGCTCAGCCCCAGCGTACTAGCACAGATACGCAGTATTTT
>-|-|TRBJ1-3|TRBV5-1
CASIGGPSEGNTIYF
TGCGCCAGCATCGGAGGGCCTTCGGAAGGAAACACCATATATTTT
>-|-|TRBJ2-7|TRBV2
CASIGGYEQYF
TGTGCCAGCATCGGAGGGTACGAGCAGTACTTC
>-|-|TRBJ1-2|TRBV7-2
CASSFGGDYGYTF
TGTGCCAGCAGCTTTGGGGGGGACTATGGCTACACCTTC
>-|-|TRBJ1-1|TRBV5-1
CASSLEPSTEAFF
TGCGCCAGCAGCTTGGAACCGAGTACTGAAGCTTTCTTT
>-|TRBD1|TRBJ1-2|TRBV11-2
CASSPGQGYGYTF
TGTGCCAGCAGCCCGGGACAGGGCTATGGCTACACCTTC
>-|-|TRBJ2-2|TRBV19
CASSPWGGGAGELFF
TGTGCCAGTAGTCCCTGGGGCGGCGGGGCAGGGGAGCTGTTTTTT
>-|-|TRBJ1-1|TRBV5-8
CASSLSGYTEAFF
TGTGCCAGCAGCTTATCGGGGTACACTGAAGCTTTCTTT
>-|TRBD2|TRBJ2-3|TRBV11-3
CASSLGLAGSYF
TGTGCCAGCAGCTTAGGACTAGCGGGGTCGTATTTT
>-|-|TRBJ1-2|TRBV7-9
CASSQQERAYGYTF
TGTGCCAGCAGCCAACAGGAACGCGCCTATGGCTACACCTTC
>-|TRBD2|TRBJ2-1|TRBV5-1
CASSPGAGGHYNEQFF
TGCGCCAGCAGCCCAGGGGCGGGGGGCCACTACAATGAGCAGTTCTTC
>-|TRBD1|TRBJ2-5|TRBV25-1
CASSESDRGLEETQYF
TGTGCCAGCAGTGAATCGGACAGGGGTTTGGAGGAGACCCAGTACTTC
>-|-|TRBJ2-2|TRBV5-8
CASSSDSSTGELFF
TGTGCCAGCAGCTCCGACAGTTCCACCGGGGAGCTGTTTTTT
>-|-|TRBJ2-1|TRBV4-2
CASSLLASSYNEQFF
TGTGCCAGCAGCCTACTTGCGAGCTCCTACAATGAGCAGTTCTTC
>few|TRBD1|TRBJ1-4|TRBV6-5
CASSYGDRGEKLFF
TGTGCCAGCAGTTATGGGGACAGGGGTGAAAAACTGTTTTTT
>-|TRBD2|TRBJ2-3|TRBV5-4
CASSLTAGGTDTQYF
TGTGCCAGCAGCTTGACAGCGGGGGGGACAGATACGCAGTATTTT
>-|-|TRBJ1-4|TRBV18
CASSPPKGRSGKLFF
TGTGCCAGCTCACCACCTAAGGGCAGGTCGGGGAAACTGTTTTTT
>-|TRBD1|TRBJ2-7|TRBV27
CASSLSGQGVYEQYF
TGTGCCAGCAGTTTATCGGGACAGGGGGTCTACGAGCAGTACTTC
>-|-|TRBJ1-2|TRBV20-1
CSASSYGYTF
TGCAGTGCTAGCTCCTATGGCTACACCTTC
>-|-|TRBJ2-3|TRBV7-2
CASSPTTDTQYF
TGTGCCAGCAGCCCCACTACAGATACGCAGTATTTT